This TCR beta chain was identified in a study of radiotherapy plus CTLA-4 blockade in lung cancer. Study details: Of the patients, 15% to 20% showed objective responses and roughly 30% attained disease control. Study observations and caveats: Early shifts in blood T cell clones, with interferon-beta, reportedly predicted response best. The study found tumor-derived TCR clones expanded in blood after radiotherapy plus ipilimumab.

Germline V lookup: CDR1 ENHRY, CDR2 SYGVKD. This CDR3 has 17 residues. The V end lost 4 bases, the J end lost 8 bases, and 25 bases lay between the germline ends. Those patients who had chemo-refractory metastatic non-small-cell lung cancer were given focal radiation along with CTLA-4 blockade through ipilimumab. A word on this clone: Its specificity is unknown.

Measured with immunoSEQ multiplex PCR; TCRdb has only the in-frame clones, and not every one. The sample shows roughly 90,000 clones, about four fifths of them seen only once. The chain has TRBV10-3 and TRBJ2-3; D possibly corresponds to TRBD2 (5 bases). The specimen comprised peripheral blood, sampled from a patient treated with radiotherapy plus ipilimumab. This receptor was identified in a human donor with non-small cell lung cancer that progressed on radiotherapy plus ipilimumab. DNA for the CDR3: TGTGCCATCAGTGGGGCCTCCGAGCGGCCCAGCGTAGGTACGCAGTATTTT. Its translation: CAISGASERPSVGTQYF.